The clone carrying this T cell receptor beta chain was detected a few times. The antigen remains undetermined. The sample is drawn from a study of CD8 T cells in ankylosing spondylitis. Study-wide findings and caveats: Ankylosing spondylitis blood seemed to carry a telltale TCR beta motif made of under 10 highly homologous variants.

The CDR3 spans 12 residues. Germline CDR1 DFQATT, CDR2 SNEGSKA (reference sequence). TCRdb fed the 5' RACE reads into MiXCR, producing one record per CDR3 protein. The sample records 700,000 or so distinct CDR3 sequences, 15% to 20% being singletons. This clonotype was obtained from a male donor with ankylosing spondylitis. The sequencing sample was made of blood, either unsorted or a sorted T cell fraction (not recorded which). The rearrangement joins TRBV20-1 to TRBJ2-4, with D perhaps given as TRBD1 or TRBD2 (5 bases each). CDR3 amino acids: CSGKGELNIQYF. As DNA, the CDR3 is TGCTCCGGGAAAGGGGAACTAAACATTCAGTACTTC.